This T cell receptor beta chain appears in the sequencing data of a study of control samples from healthy donors and cancer patients. Repertoires were generated with immunoSEQ multiplex PCR, while TCRdb's copy carries only in-frame clones and drops some. The data contain 150,000 to 200,000 clones, 90% to 95% of them singletons. This clone was found a few times. The TCR originated in a woman in her twenties or thirties in good health. Sequencing was carried out using blood.

DNA of the CDR3: TGTGCCAGCAGTGAACAGGGCCACACAGATACGCAGTATTTT. Its protein product is CASSEQGHTDTQYF. V is TRBV2 and J is TRBJ2-3; maybe TRBD1 (5 bases). CDR1 is SNHLY, CDR2 FYNNEI, per germline. There are 14 residues in the CDR3. Deletions cut 2 bases from V and 2 bases from J, with 8 bases between.